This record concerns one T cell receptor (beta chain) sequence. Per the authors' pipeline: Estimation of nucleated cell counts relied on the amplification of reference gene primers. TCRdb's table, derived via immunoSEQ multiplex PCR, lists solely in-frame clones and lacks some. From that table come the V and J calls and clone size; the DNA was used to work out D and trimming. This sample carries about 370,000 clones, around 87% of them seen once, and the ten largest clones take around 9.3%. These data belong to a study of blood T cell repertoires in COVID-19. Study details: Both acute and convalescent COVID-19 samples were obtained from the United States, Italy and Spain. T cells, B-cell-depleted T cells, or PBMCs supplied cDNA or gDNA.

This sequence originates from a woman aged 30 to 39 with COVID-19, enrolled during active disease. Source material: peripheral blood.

CDR3 in amino acids: CASSQRGGHGEQFF. The DNA for the CDR3 is TGCGCCAGCAGCCAAAGGGGGGGACATGGTGAGCAGTTCTTC. V and J are TRBV4-1 and TRBJ2-1, with D tentatively TRBD2 (7 bases). V dropped 2 bases and J dropped 9 bases, with 14 bases sitting between them. This CDR3 comprises 14 residues. CDR1 is MGHRA and CDR2 is YSYEKL in the germline V gene.